This TCR beta chain was identified in a study of cytomegalovirus exposure and HLA in healthy donors. The PCR was carried out with 60 Vbeta primers and 13 Jbeta primers. Only in-frame clones appear in the TCRdb table, and some are missing; sequencing was by immunoSEQ multiplex PCR. The data contain about 180,000 clones, approximately 82% of them singletons. General study points: Many donors shared some public TCRs, even though most TCR sequences were rare. Earlier analysis yielded a pattern in which most TCR beta V segments were productive about 90% or about 30% of the time. Researchers reported in a later analysis that a missense DCLRE1C variant was tied to TCR beta V- and J-gene trimming. In a later analysis, donors in an Asian-associated ancestry cluster reportedly had fewer N-insertions in productive TCRs than the cohort mean.

The J segment lost 3 bases and the V segment lost 5 bases, leaving 5 bases of the junction unmatched. The CDR3 consists of 15 residues. Germline assignment: CDR1 MDHEN and CDR2 SYDVKM. This clone was observed once. The antigen is not known. The sequenced sample was PBMCs. The chain has TRBV28 and TRBJ2-2; 8 nucleotides agree with TRBD2. The receptor was derived from a girl aged 2-9 years in good health and CMV-seropositive. CDR3 nucleotide sequence: TGTGCCAGCAGTCCCCAGACTAGCGACACCGGGGAGCTGTTTTTT. Residues: CASSPQTSDTGELFF.